One sample yielded the 24 T cell receptor beta chains listed below, sequenced in a study of monozygotic twins with inflammatory bowel disease. TCRdb reprocessed the 5' RACE reads and reports one entry per CDR3 protein, with no DNA. Its table records 300,000 to 350,000 distinct CDR3 sequences. Sample: blood. The origin of the receptors is a human donor with ulcerative colitis or Crohn's disease, or a healthy co-twin of an affected twin (not recorded which).

The chain has TRBV7-8 and TRBJ1-5. The CDR3 loop spans 16 amino acids. CDR1 and CDR2 (germline): SGHVS, FQNEAQ. The CDR3 loop is CASSLASRNSNQPQHF.

CDR3: CASSAGSLLSQRRTDTQYF. This rearrangement joins TRBV4-2 to TRBJ2-3; TCRdb's D call of TRBD1 is untestable without DNA. The germline V gene encodes CDR1 LGHNA and CDR2 YNFKEQ. This CDR3 has 19 residues.

V is TRBV5-1 and J is TRBJ1-1; as DNA is missing, the TRBD1 call by TCRdb cannot be tested. Germline V lookup: CDR1 SGHRS, CDR2 YFSETQ. The CDR3 sequence is 15 residues long. The CDR3 here is CASSLAFGGGTEAFF.

The genes are TRBV4-2 and TRBJ2-7. Germline-derived CDR1 and CDR2 are LGHNA and YNFKEQ. The CDR3 totals 12 residues. This CDR3 reads CASTLSAYEQYF.

The genes are TRBV18 and TRBJ1-4; TCRdb selects TRBD1, and the lack of DNA leaves this call unchecked. The CDR3 length is 14 residues. Germline CDR1 is KGHSH and CDR2 is LQKENI. CDR3 amino acids: CASSPERVGEKLFF.

The gene calls are TRBV3-1 and TRBJ2-1. The V gene's germline CDR1 is LGHDT and CDR2 YNNKEL (reference sequence). The CDR3 has 12 residues. The CDR3 sequence: CASSQVITTQFF.

This rearrangement joins TRBV20-1 to TRBJ2-3; lacking DNA, the TRBD1 call made by TCRdb goes unchecked. Germline values: CDR1 DFQATT, CDR2 SNEGSKA (reference sequence). The CDR3 contains 14 residues. CDR3 sequence: CSALHTGVGDTQYF.

The rearrangement joins TRBV20-1 to TRBJ2-7; TCRdb reports TRBD1, a call that lacks DNA to check it against. CDR3 size: 13 residues. Germline V gene sequence: CDR1 DFQATT, CDR2 SNEGSKA (reference sequence). This CDR3 is CSARASRGYEQYF.

This chain links TRBV19 with TRBJ2-1. The CDR3 length is 15 residues. The germline V gene has CDR1 LNHDA and CDR2 SQIVND (reference sequence). CDR3 in amino acids: CASSLIGGSYNEQFF.

The genes are TRBV12-3 or TRBV12-4 and TRBJ2-5; no DNA is available, so the TRBD1 call from TCRdb remains unchecked. This CDR3 has 13 amino acids. CDR3: CASRTGGAETQYF.

This chain connects TRBV11-3 to TRBJ2-2; TCRdb gives TRBD1 as the D gene, but with no DNA this cannot be confirmed. CDR1 and CDR2 from the germline V gene are SGHNT and YENEEA. The CDR3 loop spans 15 amino acids. The CDR3 sequence is CASSSRAGSTGELFF.

V gene TRBV5-1 combines with J gene TRBJ2-1. In germline, CDR1 is SGHRS, CDR2 YFSETQ. The CDR3 is 14 residues long. CDR3 protein: CASSLEGPSNEQFF.

The rearrangement joins TRBV11-1 to TRBJ2-7. The CDR3 covers 12 residues. The germline V gene encodes CDR1 SGHAT and CDR2 FQDESV (reference sequence). The chain's CDR3 is CASSSMSDEQYF.

The chain recombines TRBV5-1 with TRBJ1-4. Per germline, CDR1 SGHRS and CDR2 YFSETQ. The CDR3 covers 14 residues. The CDR3 region is CASSLASNVEKLFF.

J is TRBJ1-2 and V is TRBV7-9; TCRdb proposes TRBD1, but this gene call is untestable without DNA. The CDR3 covers 15 residues. From germline, CDR1 is SEHNR and CDR2 FQNEAQ (reference sequence). The CDR3 reads CASSLGYRANYGYTF.

The chain is built from TRBV20-1 and TRBJ2-1; checking the TCRdb D call of TRBD2 is not possible without DNA. The germline V gene encodes CDR1 DFQATT and CDR2 SNEGSKA (reference sequence). The CDR3 is made up of 16 amino acids. CDR3 residues: CSAFPRLAGAVNEQFF.

The V call is TRBV5-1, the J call TRBJ1-1; lacking DNA, the TRBD1 call made by TCRdb goes unchecked. This CDR3 has 16 amino acids. Germline V lookup: CDR1 SGHRS, CDR2 YFSETQ. This CDR3 reads CASSFWPGNENTEAFF.

This chain joins TRBV5-1 and TRBJ2-5; TCRdb lists TRBD1, though no DNA is available to test this call. CDR1 SGHRS and CDR2 YFSETQ come from the germline V gene. The CDR3 extends over 15 amino acids. The CDR3: CASIASGHPQETQYF. The whole variable domain, remainder taken from reference TRBV5-1 and TRBJ2-5, is KAGVTQTPRYLIKTRGQQVTLSCSPISGHRSVSWYQQTPGQGLQFLFEYFSETQRNKGNFPGRFSGRQFSNSRSEMNVSTLELGDSALYLCASIASGHPQETQYFGPGTRLLVL.

This rearrangement joins TRBV5-1 to TRBJ2-2. The CDR3 is made up of 15 amino acids. CDR1 and CDR2 from the germline V gene are SGHRS and YFSETQ. CDR3 loop: CASSPPWGSAGELFF.

V and J are TRBV12-3 or TRBV12-4 and TRBJ1-1; TCRdb picks TRBD1, but there is no DNA to check that call. The CDR3 extends over 14 amino acids. CDR3 loop: CASSFSPAGTEAFF.

The J gene is TRBJ2-2, the V gene TRBV7-9; TCRdb lists TRBD2, though no DNA is available to test this call. The CDR3 has 16 residues. In germline, CDR1 is SEHNR, CDR2 FQNEAQ (reference sequence). The CDR3 reads CASSLWMGRATGELFF.

V gene TRBV20-1 combines with J gene TRBJ1-4. This CDR3 is built from 14 residues. The germline gives CDR1 DFQATT, CDR2 SNEGSKA (reference sequence). CDR3 sequence reads: CSARSEGFGEKLFF.

The V call is TRBV18, the J call TRBJ2-5; TCRdb returns TRBD1, unconfirmable since there is no DNA. Germline CDR1 is KGHSH and CDR2 is LQKENI. The CDR3 loop spans 13 amino acids. The chain's CDR3 is CASSPPDPQTQYF. The whole variable domain, remainder taken from reference TRBV18 and TRBJ2-5, is NAGVMQNPRHLVRRRGQEARLRCSPMKGHSHVYWYRQLPEEGLKFMVYLQKENIIDESGMPKERFSAEFPKEGPSILRIQQVVRGDSAAYFCASSPPDPQTQYFGPGTRLLVL.

This chain links TRBV6-1 with TRBJ1-1. The CDR3 loop spans 13 amino acids. Germline assignment: CDR1 MNHNS and CDR2 SASEGT. The CDR3 protein is CASSERPHTEAFF.